These 15 T cell receptor beta chains originate from one sample sequenced in a study of OX40 agonist ivuxolimab in advanced cancers. The data were produced by immunoSEQ multiplex PCR, yet TCRdb's version contains in-frame clones alone and is incomplete. Of some 80,000 clones listed, approximately 90% were seen once; the top ten hold 0.72%. The source was CD4+ or CD8+ T cells sorted from blood, collected in a trial of the OX40 agonist ivuxolimab. These TCRs come from an adult with an advanced solid tumor such as melanoma, head and neck, liver or kidney cancer.

V gene TRBV19 combines with J gene TRBJ1-4, with TRBD1 identical over 10 bases. Losses at the gene ends were 5 bases for V and 6 bases for J; bases not matched to a gene: 6. In germline, CDR1 is LNHDA, CDR2 SQIVND (reference sequence). The CDR3 has 15 amino acids. CDR3 residues: CASSPTGTGDEKLFF. The CDR3 DNA is TGTGCCAGTAGTCCGACCGGGACAGGGGATGAAAAACTGTTTTTT.

This clone was seen once. The rearrangement links TRBV18 to TRBJ2-3, with D perhaps TRBD2 (5 bases). CDR3 length: 13 amino acids. Trimming took off 7 bases at V and 5 bases at J, with 13 bases between the two ends. In germline, CDR1 is KGHSH, CDR2 LQKENI. CDR3 coding DNA: TGTGCCAGCTTGGGGAGTAACGAAGATACGCAGTATTTT. This translates into CASLGSNEDTQYF. Using reference TRBV18 and TRBJ2-3 for the parts outside the CDR3, the full variable domain is NAGVMQNPRHLVRRRGQEARLRCSPMKGHSHVYWYRQLPEEGLKFMVYLQKENIIDESGMPKERFSAEFPKEGPSILRIQQVVRGDSAAYFCASLGSNEDTQYFGPGTRLTVL.

V usage is TRBV18 and J usage is TRBJ2-2, with 12 bases that match TRBD2. This CDR3 region has 15 residues. V shed 6 bases, J shed 5 bases, and the junction held 4 bases outside the gene matches. Germline V gene lookup returns CDR1 KGHSH and CDR2 LQKENI. The DNA of the CDR3 is TGTGCCAGCTCGCCCGGGACTAGCGGGACCGGGGAGCTGTTTTTT. As protein: CASSPGTSGTGELFF.

This clone came up once. The rearrangement links TRBV5-1 to TRBJ2-1, with 8 positions matching TRBD2. Germline CDR1 SGHRS, CDR2 YFSETQ. V was clipped by 0 bases and J by 2 bases; unmatched bases: 1. This CDR3 spans 15 amino acids. The CDR3 region has the DNA TGCGCCAGCAGCTTGGGTAGCGGGACCTACAATGAGCAGTTCTTC. It specifies CASSLGSGTYNEQFF.

The chain has TRBV10-2 and TRBJ2-3, with D hard to call. The CDR3 contains 12 residues. Germline V gives CDR1 WSHSY, CDR2 SAAADI. Trimming removed 4 bases from V and 1 base from J, with 3 bases in between. In DNA form, the CDR3 reads TGCGCCAGCAGTGTAGGCACAGATACGCAGTATTTT. This encodes CASSVGTDTQYF.

The gene calls are TRBV5-5 and TRBJ2-2; the D is unclear. The CDR3 runs to 13 residues. V was shortened by 2 bases and J by 4 bases, with 6 bases between the two germline ends. CDR1 and CDR2 (germline): SGHKS, YYEKEE (reference sequence). The CDR3 DNA follows: TGTGCCAGCAGCTTTGGGCCCACCGGGGAGCTGTTTTTT. Translating gives CASSFGPTGELFF.

The chain employs TRBV19 and TRBJ2-3; 9 bases are shared with TRBD1. The length of the CDR3 is 13 residues. V was pared by 7 bases and J by 3 bases, with 2 bases of the junction left unmatched. Germline V gene sequence: CDR1 LNHDA, CDR2 SQIVND (reference sequence). The CDR3 protein is CASKGQGTDTQYF. CDR3 in DNA: TGTGCCAGTAAGGGACAGGGTACAGATACGCAGTATTTT.

This chain connects TRBV18 to TRBJ1-1, with 10 bases identical to TRBD1. With 2 bases clipped from V and 1 base from J, the junction kept 4 bases outside the gene matches. Germline V CDR1 and CDR2: KGHSH, LQKENI. The CDR3 length is 16 residues. The CDR3 nucleotides are TGTGCCAGCTCACCAGCGGGACAGGGGCGGAACACTGAAGCTTTCTTT. Translation: CASSPAGQGRNTEAFF.

As DNA, the CDR3 is TGTGCCAGCAGCTCATACAGGTGGGGCTATAGCAATCAGCCCCAGCATTTT. Residues: CASSSYRWGYSNQPQHF. The V call is TRBV5-6, the J call TRBJ1-5; TRBD1 is a possible D gene (5 bases). In germline, CDR1 is SGHDT, CDR2 YYEEEE. The CDR3 consists of 17 residues. Trimming took off 3 bases at V and 0 bases at J, with 16 bases between the two ends.

The V call is TRBV19, the J call TRBJ2-7; a possible D gene is TRBD1 (5 bases). CDR1 and CDR2 (germline): LNHDA, SQIVND (reference sequence). The CDR3 totals 13 residues. V lost 7 bases, J lost 2 bases, and 12 bases lay in between. The CDR3 region is CASTSGITYEQYF. The CDR3 DNA sequence: TGTGCCAGTACGTCAGGGATTACCTACGAGCAGTACTTC.

This clone was seen only once. The V call is TRBV19, the J call TRBJ2-7, with D unresolved. V was trimmed by 1 base and J by 0 bases, leaving 7 bases between them. Germline values: CDR1 LNHDA, CDR2 SQIVND (reference sequence). This CDR3 comprises 14 residues. The CDR3: CASSIGVVSYEQYF. Written as DNA, the CDR3 is TGTGCCAGTAGTATAGGAGTAGTCTCCTACGAGCAGTACTTC.

The chain couples TRBV5-4 to TRBJ2-1; 7 nucleotides match TRBD1. CDR1 is SGHNT and CDR2 is YYREEE in the germline V gene (reference sequence). This CDR3 has 18 residues. Trimming removed 0 bases from V and 0 bases from J; junction bases left unmatched: 9. CDR3 in amino acids: CASSLGIDRDSSYNEQFF. In DNA, the CDR3 is TGTGCCAGCAGCTTGGGCATCGACAGGGACAGCTCCTACAATGAGCAGTTCTTC. The full variable domain, completed using reference TRBV5-4 and TRBJ2-1, is ETGVTQSPTHLIKTRGQQVTLRCSSQSGHNTVSWYQQALGQGPQFIFQYYREEENGRGNFPPRFSGLQFPNYSSELNVNALELDDSALYLCASSLGIDRDSSYNEQFFGPGTRLTVL.

V gene TRBV6-6 combines with J gene TRBJ1-1, with 7 bases fitting TRBD1. V was clipped by 5 bases and J by 8 bases; unmatched bases: 8. CDR1 is MNHNY, CDR2 SVGAGI, per germline (reference sequence). CDR3 length equals 13 residues. In DNA, the CDR3 is TGTGCCAGCAGTCCACAGGGGCGGGGGGAAGCTTTCTTT. The encoded protein is CASSPQGRGEAFF.

The gene calls are TRBV7-2 and TRBJ2-7; 7 bases agree with TRBD2. Germline V gene lookup returns CDR1 SGHTA and CDR2 FQGNSA. The length of the CDR3 is 14 residues. V lost 1 base, J lost 7 bases, and 7 bases stayed unmatched. CDR3 in DNA: TGTGCCAGCAGCTTAGAACTAGCGTCGGGGGAGCAGTACTTC. Its protein is CASSLELASGEQYF.

Turning to this clone: Compared with germline, one end of the junction differs, possibly owing to a read error. The rearrangement joins TRBV6-6 to TRBJ1-2; maybe TRBD1 (6 bases). The length of the CDR3 is 13 residues. Looked up from germline, CDR1 is MNHNY and CDR2 is SVGAGI (reference sequence). CDR3 sequence: CASNYRVVYGYTF. The DNA for the CDR3 is TGTGCCAGCAATTACAGGGTCGTCTATGGCTACACCTTC.